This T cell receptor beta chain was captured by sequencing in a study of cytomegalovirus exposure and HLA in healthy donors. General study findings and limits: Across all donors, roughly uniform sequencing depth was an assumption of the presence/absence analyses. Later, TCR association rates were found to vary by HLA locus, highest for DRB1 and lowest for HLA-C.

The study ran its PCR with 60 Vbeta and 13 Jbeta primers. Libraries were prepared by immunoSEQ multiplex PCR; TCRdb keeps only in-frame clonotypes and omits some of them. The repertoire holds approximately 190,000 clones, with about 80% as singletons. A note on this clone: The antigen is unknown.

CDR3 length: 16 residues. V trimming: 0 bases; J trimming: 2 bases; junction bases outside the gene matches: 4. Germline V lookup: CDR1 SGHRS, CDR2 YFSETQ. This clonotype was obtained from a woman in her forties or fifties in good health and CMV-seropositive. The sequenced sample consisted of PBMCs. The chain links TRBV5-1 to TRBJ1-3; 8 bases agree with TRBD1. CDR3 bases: TGCGCCAGCAGCTTGGTTCAGGGGGCCGCTGGAAACACCATATATTTT. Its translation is CASSLVQGAAGNTIYF.